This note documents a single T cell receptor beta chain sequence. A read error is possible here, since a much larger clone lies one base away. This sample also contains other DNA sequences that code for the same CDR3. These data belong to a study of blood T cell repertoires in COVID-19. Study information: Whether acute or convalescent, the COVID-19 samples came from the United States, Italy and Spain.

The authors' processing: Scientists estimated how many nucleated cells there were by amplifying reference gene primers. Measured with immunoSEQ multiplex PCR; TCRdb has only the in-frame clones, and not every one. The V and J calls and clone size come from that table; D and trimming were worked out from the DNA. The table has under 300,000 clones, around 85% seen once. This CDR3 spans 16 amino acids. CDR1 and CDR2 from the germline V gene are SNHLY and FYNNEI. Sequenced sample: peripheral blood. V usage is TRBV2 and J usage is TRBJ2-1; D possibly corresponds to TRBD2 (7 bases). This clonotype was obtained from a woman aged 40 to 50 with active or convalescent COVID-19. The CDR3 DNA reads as TGTGCCAGTAGTGAAGCGCTTCGGGGAGGGGGAGGTGAGCAGTTCTTC. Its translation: CASSEALRGGGGEQFF. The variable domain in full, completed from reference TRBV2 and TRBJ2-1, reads EPEVTQTPSHQVTQMGQEVILRCVPISNHLYFYWYRQILGQKVEFLVSFYNNEISEKSEIFDDQFSVERPDGSNFTLKIRSTKLEDSAMYFCASSEALRGGGGEQFFGPGTRLTVL.